Detailed here is one T cell receptor beta chain. Repertoires were generated with immunoSEQ multiplex PCR, while TCRdb's copy carries only in-frame clones and drops some. The table records fewer than 80,000 clones, 93% of them present only once. This specimen belongs to a study of siplizumab effects on memory and regulatory T cells. The CDR3 covers 13 residues. Germline V gene data show CDR1 as SGHKS and CDR2 as YYEKEE (reference sequence). Trimming cost V 2 bases and J 3 bases, with 9 bases left between them. V gene TRBV5-5 combines with J gene TRBJ2-7, with a possible D match to TRBD1 (5 bases). Sequencing was carried out using CD8+ T cells sorted from blood. This TCR was sampled from a human donor in good health. CDR3 DNA sequence: TGTGCCAGCAGCTTCCAGGGTTTCTACGAGCAGTACTTC. The encoded protein is CASSFQGFYEQYF.